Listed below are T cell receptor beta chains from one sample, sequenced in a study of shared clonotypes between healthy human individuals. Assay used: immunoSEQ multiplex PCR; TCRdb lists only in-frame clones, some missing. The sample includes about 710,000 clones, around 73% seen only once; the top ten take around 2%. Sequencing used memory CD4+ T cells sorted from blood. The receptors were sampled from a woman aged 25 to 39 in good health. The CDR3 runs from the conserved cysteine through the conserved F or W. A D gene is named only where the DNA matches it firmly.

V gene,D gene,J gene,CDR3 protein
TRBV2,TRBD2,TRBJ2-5,CASSYGGLAEQETQYF
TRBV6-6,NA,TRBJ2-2,CASRGEWDTGELFF
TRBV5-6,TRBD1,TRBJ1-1,CASSLLIETGRRRLTEAFF
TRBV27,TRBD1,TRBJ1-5,CASSPGTGVNQPQHF
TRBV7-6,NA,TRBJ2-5,CASSIQETQYF
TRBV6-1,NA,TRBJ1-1,CASSVERFTEAFF
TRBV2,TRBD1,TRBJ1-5,CASSEGTGGGQPQHF
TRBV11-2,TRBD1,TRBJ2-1,CASSLDGGTGGYNEQFF
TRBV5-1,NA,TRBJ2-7,CASSILLRYF
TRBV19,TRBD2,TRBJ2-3,CASIATSGRAGDTQYF
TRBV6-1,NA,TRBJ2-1,CASSKTSLPYNEQFF
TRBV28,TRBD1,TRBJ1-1,CASRLPGQGASGAFF
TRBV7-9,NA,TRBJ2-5,CASSPGQHGGETQYF
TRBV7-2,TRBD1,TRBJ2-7,CASSWGTASYEQYF
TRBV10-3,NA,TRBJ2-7,CAISLAGANEQYF
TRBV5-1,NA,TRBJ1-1,CASSLAEARRKAFF
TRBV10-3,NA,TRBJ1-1,CATGTKNTEAFF
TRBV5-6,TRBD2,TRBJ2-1,CASSHYSGTSLNQQFF
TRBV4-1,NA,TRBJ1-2,CASKGSQRDGNYGYTF
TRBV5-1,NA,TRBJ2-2,CASSLALTLNTGELFF
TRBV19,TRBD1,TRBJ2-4,CASRQGNIQYF
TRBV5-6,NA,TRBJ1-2,CASTFRGNYGYTF
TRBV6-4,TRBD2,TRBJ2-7,CASSDRTSGRALKEQYF
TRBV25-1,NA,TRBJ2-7,CASASSLGPSSYEQYF
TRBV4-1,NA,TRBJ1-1,CASSQDYSGTEAFF
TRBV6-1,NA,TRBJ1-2,CASKSMGREGGYTF
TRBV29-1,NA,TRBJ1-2,CSVEAQGNYGYTF
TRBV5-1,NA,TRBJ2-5,CASSQLGTEQETQYF
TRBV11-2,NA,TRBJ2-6,CASSLSGPGANVLTF
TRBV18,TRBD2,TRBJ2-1,CASSPTMGGRTYNEQFF
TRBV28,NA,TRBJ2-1,CATGQYNEQFF
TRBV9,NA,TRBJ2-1,CASSVATGDEQFF
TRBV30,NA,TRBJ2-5,CAWSVLEGLGTQYF
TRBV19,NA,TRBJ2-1,CASSISPTYNEQFF
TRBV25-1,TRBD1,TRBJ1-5,CASSNRDRGPNQPQHF
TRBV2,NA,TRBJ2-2,CASSEIRNTGELFF
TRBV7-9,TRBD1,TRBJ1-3,CASSLRQGKNSGNTIYF
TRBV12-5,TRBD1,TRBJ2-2,CASGADRGRGTGELFF
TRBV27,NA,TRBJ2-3,CASSLRGAVADTQYF
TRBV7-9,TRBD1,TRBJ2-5,CASSPATGTAQETQYF